The present T cell receptor beta chain was sequenced within a study of cytomegalovirus exposure and HLA in healthy donors. About the study: Some 85 million unique TCRs, all from HLA-typed donors, were included in an early release of the data. Study-wide findings and caveats: Previous analysis showed most TCR beta V segments were productive about 90% or about 30% of the time. Analysis performed later showed TCR beta chains linked to HLA being more clonally expanded than equally common others.

Germline V gene data show CDR1 as SGHNT and CDR2 as YYREEE (reference sequence). The CDR3 length is 14 residues. The trim removed 4 bases at V and 7 bases at J, leaving 5 bases unmatched. Of note for this clone: Its specificity is not known.

Donors likely had unrecorded immune exposures despite being nominally healthy when sampled. It was with 60 Vbeta and 13 Jbeta primers that the PCR ran. Assay used: immunoSEQ multiplex PCR; TCRdb lists only in-frame clones, some missing. The data contain about 190,000 clones, 60% to 80% of them singletons. The sequenced sample was PBMCs. This clonotype was sampled from a woman aged 25 to 39 in good health and CMV-seropositive. V usage is TRBV5-4 and J usage is TRBJ2-3; 11 bases map to TRBD2. CDR3 DNA sequence: TGTGCCAGCAGCACTAGCGGGAGACTATATACGCAGTATTTT. Translated: CASSTSGRLYTQYF.